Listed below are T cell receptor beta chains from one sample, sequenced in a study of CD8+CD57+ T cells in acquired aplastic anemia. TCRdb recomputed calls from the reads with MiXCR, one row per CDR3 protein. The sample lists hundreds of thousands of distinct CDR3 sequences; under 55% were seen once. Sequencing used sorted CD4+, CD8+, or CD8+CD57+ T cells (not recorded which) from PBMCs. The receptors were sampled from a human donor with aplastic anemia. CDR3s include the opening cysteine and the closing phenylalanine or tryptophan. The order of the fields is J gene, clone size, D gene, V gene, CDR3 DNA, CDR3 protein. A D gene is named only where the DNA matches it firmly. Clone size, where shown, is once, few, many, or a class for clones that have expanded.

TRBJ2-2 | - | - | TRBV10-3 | TGTGCCATCAGTGAGGCAGATTCCGGGGAGCTGTTTTTT | CAISEADSGELFF
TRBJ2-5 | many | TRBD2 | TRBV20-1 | TGCAGTGCTAGAGGCCAGTTACTAGCGGGGGGGCCGAGGACCCAGTACTTC | CSARGQLLAGGPRTQYF
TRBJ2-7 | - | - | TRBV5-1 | TGCGCCAGCAGCCCTGGGGGGACCCAGACCTACGAGCAGTACTTC | CASSPGGTQTYEQYF
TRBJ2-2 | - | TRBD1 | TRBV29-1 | TGCAGCGTTCAGGGACAGGGGACCACCGGGGAGCTGTTTTTT | CSVQGQGTTGELFF
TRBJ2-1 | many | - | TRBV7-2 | TGTGCCAGCAGCTTAGCCGGGGGTGCTAGTCGATCCTACAATGAGCAGTTCTTC | CASSLAGGASRSYNEQFF
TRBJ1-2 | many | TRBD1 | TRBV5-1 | TGCGCCAGCAGCTTGGAGGGAGGACAGGAATCCTATGGCTACACCTTC | CASSLEGGQESYGYTF
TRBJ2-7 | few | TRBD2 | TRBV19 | TGTGCCAGTAGTATGCGGGGGGGGGAAGAGCAGTACTTC | CASSMRGGEEQYF
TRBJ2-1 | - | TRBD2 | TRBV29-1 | TGCAGCGTTGAGAGACTAGCGGTAAGCTCCTACAATGAGCAGTTCTTC | CSVERLAVSSYNEQFF
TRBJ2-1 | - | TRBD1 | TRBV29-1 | TGCAGCGTTGAAGGGACAGGGCTCTACAATGAGCAGTTCTTC | CSVEGTGLYNEQFF
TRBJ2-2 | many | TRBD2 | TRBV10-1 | TGCGCCAGCAGTGAGACCCTAGCGGGGGGCTCGGGCACCGGGGAGCTGTTTTTT | CASSETLAGGSGTGELFF
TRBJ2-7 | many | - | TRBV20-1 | TGCAGTGCTAGAGATTTAAGGACGGTTTTCGAGCAGTACTTC | CSARDLRTVFEQYF
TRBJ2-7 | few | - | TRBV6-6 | TGTGCCAGCAGTTCAAGTGAGGGGTTGCCGCCCTACGAGCAGTACTTC | CASSSSEGLPPYEQYF
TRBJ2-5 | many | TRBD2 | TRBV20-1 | TGCAGTGCGACACTAGCGGGGGGGCTTAAAGAGACCCAGTACTTC | CSATLAGGLKETQYF
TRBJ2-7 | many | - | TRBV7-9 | TGTGCCAGCAGCTTAGCTGACCGATACGAGCAGTACTTC | CASSLADRYEQYF
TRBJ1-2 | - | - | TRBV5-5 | TGTGCCAGCAGCTTAGGGTTTTCAGGCTACACCTTC | CASSLGFSGYTF
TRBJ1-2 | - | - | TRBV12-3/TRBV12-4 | TGTGCCAGCAGTTTCGACTTCTATGGCTACACCTTC | CASSFDFYGYTF
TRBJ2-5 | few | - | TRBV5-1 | TGCGCCAGCAGCTGGGCAGAGACCCAGTACTTC | CASSWAETQYF
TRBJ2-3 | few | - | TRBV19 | TGTGCCAGTAGTATTGAAGGCAGCTCAGATACGCAGTATTTT | CASSIEGSSDTQYF
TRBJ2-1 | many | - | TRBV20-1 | TGCAGTGCTCCTGACAATGAGCAGTTCTTC | CSAPDNEQFF
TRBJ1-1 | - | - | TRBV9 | TGTGCCAGCAGCTTGTTGGGGGATCGAGCTTTCTTT | CASSLLGDRAFF
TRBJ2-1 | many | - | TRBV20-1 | TGCAGTGCTAGAGAACATGGGGGGCCGGCCTACAATGAGCAGTTCTTC | CSAREHGGPAYNEQFF
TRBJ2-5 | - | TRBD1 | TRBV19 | TGTGCCAGTAACGGACGGACAGGCCCCAATCAGCCCCAGTACTTC | CASNGRTGPNQPQYF
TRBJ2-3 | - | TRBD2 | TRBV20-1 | TGCAGTGCTCCAAGACTAGCGGGGGGGGGCACAGATACGCAGTATTTT | CSAPRLAGGGTDTQYF
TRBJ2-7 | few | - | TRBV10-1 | TGCGCCAGCAACGTGGGGGGGGGCAGGGGGCTACGGAGCTCCTACGAGCAGTACTTC | CASNVGGGRGLRSSYEQYF
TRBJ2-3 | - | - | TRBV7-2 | TGTGCCAGCAGCCCTCCGGGGGGCGGGTTTGATACGCAGTATTTT | CASSPPGGGFDTQYF
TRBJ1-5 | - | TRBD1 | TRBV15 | TGTGCCATTGCGACAGGGGGCAATCAGCCCCAGCATTTT | CAIATGGNQPQHF
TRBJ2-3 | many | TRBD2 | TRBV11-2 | TGTGCCAGCACACGGGGGGGCCTGATAGATACGCAGTATTTT | CASTRGGLIDTQYF
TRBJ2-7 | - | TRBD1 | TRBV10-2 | TGCGCCAGCAGTGCGATCCCGGGACAGGGGCGCTCCTACGAGCAGTACTTC | CASSAIPGQGRSYEQYF
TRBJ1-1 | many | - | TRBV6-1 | TGTGCCAGCACCCGACAGGAGAAGAATGAAGCTTTCTTT | CASTRQEKNEAFF
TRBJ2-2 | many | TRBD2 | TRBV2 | TGTGCCAGCAGTGAACGGGAGGCGAACACCGGGGAGCTGTTTTTT | CASSEREANTGELFF
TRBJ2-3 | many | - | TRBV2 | TGTGCCAGCAGGGAGGACAGCCTTCGGGGGACAGATACGCAGTATTTT | CASREDSLRGTDTQYF
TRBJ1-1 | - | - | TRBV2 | TGTGCCAGCGGATCCTGGGACGCTGAAGCTTTCTTT | CASGSWDAEAFF
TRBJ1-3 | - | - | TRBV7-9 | TGTGCCAGCAGCTTAGCGAAGACAGGCCACTCTGGAAACACCATATATTTT | CASSLAKTGHSGNTIYF
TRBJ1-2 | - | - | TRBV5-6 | TGTGCCAGCAGCTCCCGGGCCGGCTATGGCTACACCTTC | CASSSRAGYGYTF
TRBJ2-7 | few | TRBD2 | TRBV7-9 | TGTGCCAGCAGCTTAGTGACTAGCGGGGCCTACGAGCAGTACTTC | CASSLVTSGAYEQYF
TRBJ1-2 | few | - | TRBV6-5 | TGTGCCAGCAGTTACTTGGAGGGGAGGGGGGGCTACACCTTC | CASSYLEGRGGYTF
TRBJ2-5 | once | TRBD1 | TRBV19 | TGTGCCAGTAGTTACAGGGGGCCGAAAGCGGAGACCCAGTACTTC | CASSYRGPKAETQYF
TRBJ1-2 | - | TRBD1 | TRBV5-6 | TGTGCCAGTAGTATGACAGGGAGCTATGGCTACACCTTC | CASSMTGSYGYTF
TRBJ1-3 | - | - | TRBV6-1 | TGTGCCAGCAGTGGGGAAGTTCTAGGGAGGTCTGGAAACACCATATATTTT | CASSGEVLGRSGNTIYF
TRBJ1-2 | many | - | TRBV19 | TGTGCCAGTAGTCCTATAACAGGGTATGGCTACACCTTC | CASSPITGYGYTF
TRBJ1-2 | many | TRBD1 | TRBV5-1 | TGCGCCAGCAGCACCAGACAGGGAGGACCCGACTATGGCTACACCTTC | CASSTRQGGPDYGYTF
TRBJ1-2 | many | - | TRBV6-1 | TGTGCCAGCTATAAGGGCGGGGTTCCCGCTAACTATGGCTACACCTTC | CASYKGGVPANYGYTF